This TCR beta chain appears in the sequencing data of a study of CD8 T cells in ankylosing spondylitis. Notes on the study in general: Relatively scarce in peripheral blood, disease-linked clones were CD8+.

This clonotype has a count of ten or more. Its target is unknown. Researchers built TCR beta libraries using quantitative 5'-RACE with molecular barcodes. MiXCR, applied by TCRdb to the 5' RACE reads, yields one record per CDR3 protein. The sample carries 200,000 to 250,000 distinct CDR3 sequences, about 11% recorded once. The V end lost 6 bases, the J end lost 8 bases, and 17 bases lay between the germline ends. This CDR3 spans 14 amino acids. This chain connects TRBV12-3 or TRBV12-4 to TRBJ2-1, with no clear D. The TCR comes from a male donor with ankylosing spondylitis or in good health (not recorded which). Sequencing used blood, either unsorted or a sorted T cell fraction (not recorded which). This CDR3 is CASRGRISGDEQFF. The CDR3 coding sequence is TGTGCCAGCAGAGGACGAATATCTGGGGATGAGCAGTTCTTC.